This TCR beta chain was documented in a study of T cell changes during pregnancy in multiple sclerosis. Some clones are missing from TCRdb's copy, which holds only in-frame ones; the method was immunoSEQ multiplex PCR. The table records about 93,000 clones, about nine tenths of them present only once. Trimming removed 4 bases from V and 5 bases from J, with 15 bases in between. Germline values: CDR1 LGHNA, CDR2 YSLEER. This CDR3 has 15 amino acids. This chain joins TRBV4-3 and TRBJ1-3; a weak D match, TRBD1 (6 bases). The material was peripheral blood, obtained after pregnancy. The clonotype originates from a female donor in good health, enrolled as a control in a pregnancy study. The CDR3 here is CASSPLGGGRNTIYF. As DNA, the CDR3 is TGCGCCAGCAGCCCCTTAGGGGGGGGACGAAACACCATATATTTT.